The clone carrying this T cell receptor (beta chain) was seen only a few times. TCRdb reprocessed the 5' RACE reads via MiXCR and lists one record per CDR3 protein. The sample yields under 250,000 distinct CDR3 sequences, approximately 9% seen once. This entry belongs to a study of identical twins. Germline assignment: CDR1 LNHDA and CDR2 SQIVND (reference sequence). V lost 7 bases and J lost 4, with 16 bases in between. This CDR3 has 14 amino acids. This chain links TRBV19 with TRBJ1-2, with D possibly matching TRBD1 (5 bases). This TCR was recovered from a young woman in good health. The sequenced sample consisted of memory (CD45RO+) T cells sorted from blood. In DNA form, the CDR3 reads TGTGCCAGTAACAACGGGGGAAAAGGCTATGGCTACACCTTC. Translating gives CASNNGGKGYGYTF.